Below are 10 T cell receptor beta chains sequenced from a single sample in a study of T cell responses to AZD1222 COVID-19 vaccine. The repertoire was sequenced with immunoSEQ multiplex PCR; TCRdb's copy has only in-frame clones and lacks some. The sample carries roughly 160,000 clones, approximately 90% recorded once. The sequenced sample was peripheral blood, obtained 28 days after the second AZD1222 dose. These receptors originate from an adult who received the AZD1222 COVID-19 vaccine.

The rearrangement joins TRBV10-3 to TRBJ1-1, with D perhaps TRBD1 (5 bases). V gave up 8 bases and J gave up 4 bases, with 11 bases separating them. This CDR3 contains 12 residues. The germline gives CDR1 ENHRY, CDR2 SYGVKD. In nucleotides, the CDR3 is TGTGCCATCCGGGGGGACGGCACTGAAGCTTTCTTT. This sequence encodes CAIRGDGTEAFF.

The chain uses TRBV4-2 and TRBJ1-4, with D unresolved. CDR1 is LGHNA and CDR2 is YNFKEQ in the germline V gene. The CDR3 sequence is 17 residues long. Trimming took off 9 bases at V and 4 bases at J, with 24 bases between the two ends. CDR3: CARDRAPKRSGNEKLFF. The CDR3 DNA follows: TGTGCCAGAGACCGGGCTCCAAAAAGGAGCGGTAATGAAAAACTGTTTTTT.

This clone occurred once. The V and J genes are TRBV7-9 and TRBJ2-1; a weak D match, TRBD2 (6 bases). The germline CDR1 and CDR2 sequences are SEHNR and FQNEAQ (reference sequence). CDR3 length: 14 amino acids. V lost 5 bases and J 8 bases, leaving 16 bases between the germline ends. CDR3: CASSISGGPDEQFF. The CDR3 DNA follows: TGTGCCAGCAGCATTAGCGGAGGTCCGGATGAGCAGTTCTTC.

The gene calls are TRBV10-3 and TRBJ1-5; 7 bases are shared with TRBD1. The CDR3 runs 13 residues. Looked up from germline, CDR1 is ENHRY and CDR2 is SYGVKD. V shed 8 bases, J shed 1 base, and the junction held 2 bases outside the gene matches. The CDR3 DNA reads as TGTGCCATCGGACAGGTGAGCAATCAGCCCCAGCATTTT. This sequence encodes CAIGQVSNQPQHF.

This clone was seen just once. V is TRBV5-5 and J is TRBJ1-2; D is ambiguous. This CDR3 is 13 amino acids long. V dropped 4 bases and J dropped 3 bases, with 10 bases sitting between them. Germline V gives CDR1 SGHKS, CDR2 YYEKEE (reference sequence). The CDR3 region has the DNA TGTGCCAGCAGCGCGGGAATGGACTATGGCTACACCTTC. Its protein is CASSAGMDYGYTF. Complete variable domain (other parts from reference TRBV5-5 and TRBJ1-2): DAGVTQSPTHLIKTRGQQVTLRCSPISGHKSVSWYQQVLGQGPQFIFQYYEKEERGRGNFPDRFSARQFPNYSSELNVNALLLGDSALYLCASSAGMDYGYTFGSGTRLTVV.

The V gene is TRBV27, the J gene TRBJ2-1; 7 bases map to TRBD2. This CDR3 comprises 13 residues. V shed 2 bases, J shed 6 bases, and the junction held 1 base outside the gene matches. Germline CDR1 MNHEY, CDR2 SMNVEV (reference sequence). Here the CDR3 DNA reads TGTGCCAGCAGTTTAAGGACTAGCAATGAGCAGTTCTTC. It codes for CASSLRTSNEQFF.

The chain recombines TRBV7-6 with TRBJ2-2; D is ambiguous. This CDR3 is built from 12 residues. Germline V gene lookup returns CDR1 SGHVS and CDR2 FNYEAQ. With 8 bases removed from V and 5 bases from J, the gap between germline ends came to 9 bases. The CDR3 region is CASGPGTGELFF. Written as DNA, the CDR3 is TGTGCCAGCGGTCCCGGGACCGGGGAGCTGTTTTTT.

The rearrangement links TRBV4-1 to TRBJ2-7; tentatively, D is TRBD1 (5 bases). Per the germline V gene, CDR1 is MGHRA and CDR2 is YSYEKL. V lost 1 base and J lost 2, with 12 bases in between. CDR3 length: 15 amino acids. CDR3 residues: CASSQAVQGAYEQYF. CDR3 nucleotide sequence: TGCGCCAGCAGCCAAGCCGTTCAGGGTGCCTACGAGCAGTACTTC.

This clone was seen a handful of times. CDR3: CASSILTSEGEYEQYF. The CDR3 DNA reads as TGTGCCAGCAGCATACTGACTAGCGAGGGAGAATACGAGCAGTACTTC. The genes are TRBV7-6 and TRBJ2-7; 8 bases fit TRBD2. V lost 5 bases to trimming and J lost 4 bases; unmatched junction nucleotides: 13. The CDR3 runs to 16 residues. Germline V lookup: CDR1 SGHVS, CDR2 FNYEAQ.

V usage is TRBV29-1 and J usage is TRBJ1-2; D not certain. Trimming stripped 0 bases from V and 5 bases from J, with 13 bases between. CDR1 and CDR2 from the germline V gene are SQVTM and ANQGSEA. This CDR3 region has 14 residues. The CDR3 DNA sequence: TGCAGCGTTGAAGAGGGGTATGGGAGGTATGGCTACACCTTC. It yields the protein CSVEEGYGRYGYTF.